The sequence of this TCR beta chain was determined in a study of cytomegalovirus exposure and HLA in healthy donors (dated by TCRdb to about 2017). About the full investigation: An earlier analysis of approximately 600 of the donors reported more than 250 Gb of sequence data and 117 million unique TCR beta sequences from about 179 million T cells. Genome-wide SNP genotypes for about three fifths of the roughly 670 donors were used in a later genetic analysis, which treated that subset as a discovery cohort. Roughly 5 DR-DQ haplotypes were handled as single units for association and clustering because linkage in the cohort was strong. A later analysis re-examined previously published TCR beta repertoires from more than 600 donors and added high-resolution HLA genotyping to investigate patterns of TCR occurrence. An early release that covered fewer than 800 HLA-typed donors contained 300 to 350 gigabases of sequencing data and some 87 million unique TCR sequences. To decide whether each TCR beta V gene segment behaved as functional or pseudogenic, an earlier analysis of 587 of the donors relied on high-throughput TCR beta sequencing. Of the 398 genotyped donors, roughly 80% fell in the genetic ancestry cluster associated with self-reported Caucasian donors. The later analysis used no new phenotypic data to find candidate immune exposures, relying instead on TCR beta sequences and their occurrence across donors. The T cell repertoires of several hundred subjects were profiled by immunosequencing and related to cytomegalovirus serostatus. Among about 370 genotyped donors of the cohort, an average of approximately 240,000 unique TCR beta nucleotide sequences was sequenced per donor, of which 15% to 20% were non-productive. Class I and class II HLA loci were covered by the typing at four-digit resolution. To predict cytomegalovirus infection status, the study brought together high-throughput TCR immunosequencing, statistical association of individual TCRs with disease status, and machine learning. All discovery cohort repertoires had been generated using a single sequencing platform. In addition to the first cohort of 666 subjects, a separate validation cohort of approximately 120 different subjects was used. The study aimed to test whether cataloging public T cell receptors could reveal signatures of past pathogen exposure. The number of typed donors differed by locus: about 620-640 for A, B, C, DRB1 and DQB1; some 500 for DQA1; some 610 for DPA1; and roughly 450 for DPB1. Alongside the repertoire data, information on donor age, sex, ethnicity and CMV serostatus was compiled.

To note about this clone: Its antigen remains undetermined. Per-nucleotide qualities are absent, and no much larger clonotype sits a single base away.

V lost 3 bases and J lost 0 bases; the stretch between them is 6 bases long. The germline V gene gives CDR1 as SQVTM and CDR2 as ANQGSEA. The CDR3, cysteine through phenylalanine, is 13 amino acids long. The read is trimmed to its CDR3 DNA, 39 bases read in frame from base 1. In total, about 650 healthy bone marrow donors made up the cohort. At the time of sampling, all cohort members were nominally healthy, though unrecorded immune exposures were likely present. The donor tested CMV seropositive, placing the donor among the 250 to 350 seropositive members of the cohort. A peripheral blood sample was provided by each donor, and peripheral blood mononuclear cells were used for TCR beta sequencing. The Qiagen DNeasy Blood Extraction Kit was used to extract genomic DNA from the blood cell samples. Study-wide findings and limitations: The classifier was reported to diagnose cytomegalovirus status with high specificity and sensitivity in both the original and validation cohorts. Immune exposure information for the cohort was limited to CMV serostatus. Presence/absence analyses assumed roughly uniform sequencing depth across donors, an assumption that may not hold. A cluster of highly shared sequence variants was judged likely to be a technical artifact of the sequencing pipeline. In a later genetic analysis, a missense DCLRE1C variant was associated with V-gene and J-gene trimming of TCR beta chains, and the association was replicated in an independent cohort. A further reported finding was that TCR beta sequences accurately predicted the HLA-A and HLA-B alleles for most subjects in the first cohort. Most CMV-associated TCR beta chains appeared to be HLA-restricted in a later analysis, and the HLA associations seemed to be driven largely by CMV exposure. Because HLA typing was unavailable for some donors at each locus, only the typed subset was used in association tests. In this cohort, only TCR beta chains were sequenced, and detectable features were limited by the absence of alpha or paired-chain data. In a later analysis, the rate of TCR association differed among HLA loci, with DRB1 alleles having the most associated TCRs and HLA-C alleles having the fewest. A later analysis reported that several top co-occurrence clusters appeared linked to parvovirus B19, influenza, CMV and Epstein-Barr virus. Broadly in line with IMGT annotations, most TCR beta V segments showed up in productive rearrangements about 90% or about 30% of the time in an earlier analysis of 587 of the donors. Most TCR sequences were seen in very few donors, while some public TCRs were found in many individuals. Compared with the approximately 720-donor mean, donors in an Asian-associated ancestry cluster had fewer N-insertions in productive TCRs, according to a later genetic analysis. In vitro tests confirmed that a few of the cytomegalovirus-associated TCR beta chains recognize cytomegalovirus antigens. It was suggested by the authors that the approach could potentially be generalized to other disease states and immunological phenotypes. In a later analysis, HLA-associated TCR beta chains showed more clonal expansion and lower generation probabilities than non-associated chains that were equally common. At a false discovery rate of 0.05, a later analysis linked around 17,000 TCR beta sequences to specific HLA alleles. The earlier analysis of almost 600 of the donors excluded roughly 16 rarely observed V segments, including chromosome 9 orphons, because counts were too low. In the study, approximately 150 TCR beta chains were listed as associated with cytomegalovirus. The 87-base-pair reads could not distinguish some IMGT-functional V segments, including TRBV6-2 and TRBV6-3, so those segments were excluded. Linkage disequilibrium might explain the correlated functional status among segregating V segments, but an unknown experimental factor could not be ruled out. Assigning TCR associations to individual alleles was difficult when HLA alleles, especially DR and DQ, strongly co-occurred.

The protocol used for the library was the immunoSEQ multiplex PCR assay. For the multiplex PCR, a mixture combining 60 forward primers for TCR Vbeta segments and 13 reverse primers for TCR Jbeta segments was used. The CDR3 region of rearranged TCR beta genes was amplified from genomic DNA by a multiplex PCR assay. On the Illumina HiSeq System, the amplified TCR beta libraries were sequenced as 87-base-pair reads. From the authors' description of their analysis: Across the 666 repertoires, a later analysis counted about 81 million unique TCR beta chains, some 11 million of which were shared by at least two donors. To remove PCR and sequencing errors, raw reads were error-corrected and collapsed into unique sequences using a nearest-neighbor algorithm that merged closely related sequences. V, D and J gene segments were assigned by aligning CDR3 sequences to IMGT reference sequences. For a sequence to be retained, at least a six-nucleotide match to both a V gene segment and a J gene segment was required. Rearrangements were called productive when the CDR3 lacked stop codons and stayed in frame with V and J; all others were non-productive. CDR3 was defined according to IMGT convention as the region running from the second conserved V-encoded cysteine to the conserved J-encoded phenylalanine. Sequences without an unambiguous match to a single V gene segment were excluded from the earlier analysis of approximately 600 of the donors. In an earlier analysis of some 590 of the donors, a V segment was called functional when productive rearrangements were above 56.7%, and segregating when the standard deviation between donors exceeded 5%. To diagnose cytomegalovirus status from the catalog of TCR beta chain sequences, a statistical classification framework was built. V and J gene assignment, in a later analysis, came from comparing TCR nucleotide sequences with IMGT/GENE-DB human TR gene sequences. In a later analysis, CDR3 sequences and most-parsimonious VDJ recombination scenarios were assigned using the TCRdist pipeline. A later analysis defined each TCR beta chain by its CDR3 amino acid sequence plus V-gene family, and excluded reads lacking a unique V-gene family. In a later analysis, around 600 highly shared, low-generation-probability nucleotide sequences were removed to address suspected cross-contamination and a sequencing artifact. A later analysis calculated a clonal expansion index for each public chain from normalized within-repertoire ranks of inferred template counts. In a later analysis, generation probabilities were computed with a VDJ recombination model fitted to out-of-frame rearrangements, and the resulting probabilities were checked against IGoR. In a later analysis, hypergeometric tests were used to score TCR-TCR, TCR-HLA and TCR-CMV co-occurrence, with a repertoire-size bias correction applied to TCR pairs. In a later analysis, false discovery rates were estimated by permuting HLA or CMV assignments 20 times. A later analysis grouped co-occurring TCRs with DBSCAN, adding TCRdist sequence similarity when clustering within HLA-allele-positive subsets. For co-occurrence clustering, repertoires with fewer than 30,000 or more than 120,000 public chains were excluded, along with four or five repertoires with anomalous nucleotide sharing. The source is immuneACCESS, and TCRdb retained only in-frame sequences with V and J called. Part of the clones is not carried over; for the studies checked, unresolved V genes explain less than half of this, and the remainder is unexplained. V, J and clone size reflect that table, while D and trimming were determined from the DNA. This sample holds about 85,000 clones; about 80% were observed only once. 20% to 25% of the sample comes from the top ten.

Sequencing was carried out using PBMCs. Recombination linked TRBV29-1 to TRBJ2-1; a tentative D match to TRBD2 spans 6 bases. The TCR sequence derives from a woman aged 45 to 65 in good health and CMV-seropositive. The nucleotides read TGCAGCGTTGACGGGAGCTCCTACAATGAGCAGTTCTTC. This sequence encodes CSVDGSSYNEQFF.